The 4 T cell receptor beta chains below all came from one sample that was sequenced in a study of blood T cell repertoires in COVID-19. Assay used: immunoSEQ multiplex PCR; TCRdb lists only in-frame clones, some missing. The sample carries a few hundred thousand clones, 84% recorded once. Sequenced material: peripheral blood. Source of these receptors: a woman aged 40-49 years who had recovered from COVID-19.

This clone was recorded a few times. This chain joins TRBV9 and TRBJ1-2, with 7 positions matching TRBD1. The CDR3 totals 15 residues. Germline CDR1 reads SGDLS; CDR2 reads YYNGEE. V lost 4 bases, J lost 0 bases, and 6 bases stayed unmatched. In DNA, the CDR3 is TGTGCCAGCAGCTCAGGGACAGCGACTAACTATGGCTACACCTTC. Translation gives CASSSGTATNYGYTF.

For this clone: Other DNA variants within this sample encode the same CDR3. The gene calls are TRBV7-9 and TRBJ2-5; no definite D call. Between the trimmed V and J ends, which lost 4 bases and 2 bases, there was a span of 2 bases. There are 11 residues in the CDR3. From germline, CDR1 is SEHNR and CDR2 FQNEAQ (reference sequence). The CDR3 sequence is CASSSQETQYF. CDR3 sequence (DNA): TGTGCCAGCAGCTCGCAAGAGACCCAGTACTTC.

The CDR3 protein is CASSLDAGGDTQYF. CDR3 DNA sequence: TGTGCCAGCAGCTTAGATGCGGGGGGGGATACGCAGTATTTT. V is TRBV7-2 and J is TRBJ2-3, with 9 bases aligning to TRBD2. Germline V CDR1 and CDR2: SGHTA, FQGNSA. With V trimmed by 1 base and J by 6 bases, 2 bases remained unmatched. This CDR3 has 14 residues.

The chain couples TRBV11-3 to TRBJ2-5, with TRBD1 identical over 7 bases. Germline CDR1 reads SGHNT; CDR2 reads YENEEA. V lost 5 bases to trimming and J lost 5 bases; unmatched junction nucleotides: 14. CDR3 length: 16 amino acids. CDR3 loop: CASSLAARQGWETQYF. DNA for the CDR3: TGTGCCAGCAGCCTCGCGGCACGACAGGGATGGGAGACCCAGTACTTC. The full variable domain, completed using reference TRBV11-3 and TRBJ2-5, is EAGVVQSPRYKIIEKKQPVAFWCNPISGHNTLYWYLQNLGQGPELLIRYENEEAVDDSQLPKDRFSAERLKGVDSTLKIQPAELGDSAVYLCASSLAARQGWETQYFGPGTRLLVL.